This is a list of T cell receptor beta chains from one sample in a study of blood T cell repertoires in COVID-19. The method was immunoSEQ multiplex PCR; TCRdb's version includes in-frame clones alone and lacks a portion of them. The table includes under 350,000 clones, around 89% detected once. The sample was peripheral blood. The source of these receptors is a man aged 35 to 55 with acute or convalescent COVID-19. CDR3s include the opening cysteine and the closing phenylalanine or tryptophan. The D gene is left open where the match is weak. The size entry is marked missing in some rows and otherwise reads once, few, many or a size class.

d_gene	v_gene	j_gene	abundance	CDR3nt	CDR3aa
TRBD1	TRBV7-3	TRBJ2-1	NA	TGTGCCAGCAGCACACAGGGGTTATTGTACAATGAGCAGTTCTTC	CASSTQGLLYNEQFF
NA	TRBV5-1	TRBJ2-1	NA	TGCGCCAGCAGCTTGATCAGTGAGCAGTTCTTC	CASSLISEQFF
NA	TRBV10-2	TRBJ2-5	NA	TGCGCCAGCATCGCCGGGGGTGGGGAGACCCAGTACTTC	CASIAGGGETQYF
NA	TRBV4-2	TRBJ1-3	NA	TGTGCCAGCAGCGCAGCGGGCCGTAGCTCTGGAAACACCATATATTTT	CASSAAGRSSGNTIYF
NA	TRBV6-5	TRBJ1-4	NA	TGTGCCAGCAGTTACAAGGCAGCGAGTGAAAAACTGTTTTTT	CASSYKAASEKLFF
NA	TRBV7-3	TRBJ2-1	NA	TGTGCCAGCAGCTTAACGAACCTTACTAGGATGGTATGGGATGAGCAGTTCTTC	CASSLTNLTRMVWDEQFF
NA	TRBV4-2	TRBJ2-7	once	TGTGCCAGCAGCCAAGATCAGGGGCCGTCCTACGAGCAGTACTTC	CASSQDQGPSYEQYF
NA	TRBV29-1	TRBJ1-4	NA	TGCAGCGTTGAAGGAGGACAGAGTAATGAAAAACTGTTTTTT	CSVEGGQSNEKLFF
TRBD1	TRBV30	TRBJ1-5	NA	TGTGCCTGGAGTACAGGGGGCGTCGATCAGCCCCAGCATTTT	CAWSTGGVDQPQHF
NA	TRBV19	TRBJ1-2	NA	TGTGCCAGTAGTATAAGTAAAGCAAACTATGGCTACACCTTC	CASSISKANYGYTF
NA	TRBV12-3/TRBV12-4	TRBJ2-1	NA	TGTGCCAGCGGGAGAGGGTACAATGAGCAGTTCTTC	CASGRGYNEQFF
TRBD1	TRBV24-1	TRBJ1-1	NA	TGTGCCACCAGTGACCCACGCAGACAGGGGGGGCCTGAAGCTTTCTTT	CATSDPRRQGGPEAFF
NA	TRBV6-2/TRBV6-3	TRBJ2-1	NA	TGTGCCAGCAGTTTAAGGAGGACAGCGCCTTCCTACAATGAGCAGTTCTTC	CASSLRRTAPSYNEQFF
NA	TRBV4-1	TRBJ1-1	NA	TGCGCCAGCAGCCAAGCACATTTGAACACTGAAGCTTTCTTT	CASSQAHLNTEAFF
NA	TRBV11-2	TRBJ1-1	NA	TGTGCCAGCAGCCAGACAGTGGCCGCTGAAGCTTTCTTT	CASSQTVAAEAFF
TRBD1	TRBV7-2	TRBJ1-2	NA	TGTGCCAGCAGCGTGGGACAGGGTCTGGATGGCTACACCTTC	CASSVGQGLDGYTF
NA	TRBV14	TRBJ2-2	once	TGTGCCAGCAGCCTCCGGAGAGGAAGACCAGGGACCGGGGAGCTGTTTTTT	CASSLRRGRPGTGELFF
NA	TRBV2	TRBJ1-5	NA	TGTGCCAGCAGTTTTAGTGATAGCAATCAGCCCCAGCATTTT	CASSFSDSNQPQHF
TRBD1	TRBV4-1	TRBJ1-4	NA	TGCGCCAGCACCCATGAGACAGGGGAAAATGAAAAACTGTTTTTT	CASTHETGENEKLFF
NA	TRBV5-4	TRBJ1-1	NA	TGTGCCAGCAGCTTGGCCTTGAGTAGGAACACTGAAGCTTTCTTT	CASSLALSRNTEAFF
NA	TRBV5-1	TRBJ2-1	NA	TGCGCCAGCAGCACCGGGACAAGTTACAATGAGCAGTTCTTC	CASSTGTSYNEQFF
NA	TRBV11-2	TRBJ1-1	once	TGTGCCAGCAGCCCCACCCCACAGGGATGGTACACTGAAGCTTTCTTT	CASSPTPQGWYTEAFF
TRBD1	TRBV4-2	TRBJ1-2	few	TGTGCCAGCAGCCAAGATGCGGGACAGGGAGATGGCTACACCTTC	CASSQDAGQGDGYTF
TRBD2	TRBV5-1	TRBJ2-7	NA	TGCGCCAGCAGCTTGGTTGAGGGAGGGGCCATCGTCTTC	CASSLVEGGAIVF
NA	TRBV3-1/TRBV3-2	TRBJ1-1	once	TGTGCCAGCAGCCAATATCAAGGGAGAGGAGGGCACGAAGCTTTCTTT	CASSQYQGRGGHEAFF
TRBD1	TRBV7-6	TRBJ1-6	once	TGTGCCAGCAGCTTAGGGGACAGCCTATATTCACCCCTCCACTTT	CASSLGDSLYSPLHF
TRBD2	TRBV7-9	TRBJ2-7	NA	TGTGCCAGCACCCGGGGTTTGGGGCGGGGGATCGTCCACGAGCAGTACTTC	CASTRGLGRGIVHEQYF
NA	TRBV5-1	TRBJ1-3	NA	TGCGCCAGCAGCTTGGCTCAGGGAAACACCATATATTTT	CASSLAQGNTIYF
TRBD1	TRBV27	TRBJ2-7	NA	TGTGCCAGCAGCCCCCTCCGGGACAGGGTGAGTGAGCAGTACTTC	CASSPLRDRVSEQYF
TRBD2	TRBV4-1	TRBJ2-2	NA	TGCGCCAGCAGCCCTTTGGGACTAGCGGGGGGGCGAAACACCGGGGAGCTGTTTTTT	CASSPLGLAGGRNTGELFF
TRBD2	TRBV4-1	TRBJ2-1	NA	TGCGCCAGCAGCCAAGGTGCCGAGGGGCGGGGGGGCGTTAGGAATGAGCAGTTCTTC	CASSQGAEGRGGVRNEQFF
NA	TRBV5-1	TRBJ1-1	NA	TGCGCCAGCAGCTTGGGCCCAGGGGCTGAAGCTTTCTTT	CASSLGPGAEAFF
TRBD1	TRBV30	TRBJ2-7	NA	TGTGCCTGGAGCCTCGGGGACAGCTTCTACGAGCAGTACTTC	CAWSLGDSFYEQYF
NA	TRBV4-1	TRBJ2-7	NA	TGCGCCAGCAGCCAAGGTGGGGGGTCCTACGAGCAGTACTTC	CASSQGGGSYEQYF
TRBD1	TRBV5-1	TRBJ2-1	NA	TGCGCCAGTACCTCGGACAGGGGGAAAAATGAGCAGTTCTTC	CASTSDRGKNEQFF
TRBD2	TRBV9	TRBJ2-1	NA	TGTGCCAGCAGCCCAGGACTAGCGGGGGGTGGGAATGAGCAGTTCTTC	CASSPGLAGGGNEQFF
TRBD2	TRBV7-8	TRBJ2-5	NA	TGTGCCAGCAGCGCCCGACTAGCGGGGGGCCAAGAGACCCAGTACTTC	CASSARLAGGQETQYF
TRBD1	TRBV2	TRBJ1-5	NA	TGTGCCAGCACGGGACAGGGTGGCGCTCAGCCCCAGCATTTT	CASTGQGGAQPQHF
NA	TRBV5-4	TRBJ2-1	NA	TGTGCCAGCAGCTCAAGGACAGCCTCGTGGGATGAGCAGTTCTTC	CASSSRTASWDEQFF
NA	TRBV7-6	TRBJ2-5	NA	TGTGCCAGCAGCTTAGTGGGGGCAAGACAAGAGACCCAGTACTTC	CASSLVGARQETQYF
TRBD2	TRBV12-5	TRBJ2-2	NA	TGTGCTAGTGGTTTGTCCCTACTAGCGGGGGGCGGTGCCGGGGAGCTGTTTTTT	CASGLSLLAGGGAGELFF
TRBD1	TRBV6-5	TRBJ2-7	once	TGTGCCAGCAGTTGGGACAGGGCTTCCTACGAGCAGTACTTC	CASSWDRASYEQYF
TRBD1	TRBV10-1	TRBJ2-7	NA	TGCGCCAGCAGGCCCGGGACAGGCGGGGAGCAGTACTTC	CASRPGTGGEQYF
TRBD1	TRBV2	TRBJ1-1	NA	TGTGCCAGCAGTCGATCCGGGACAGGGGTAGAAGCTTTCTTT	CASSRSGTGVEAFF
TRBD1	TRBV5-1	TRBJ1-1	NA	TGCGCCAGCAGCCGGAGACAGGGGGACGTGAACACTGAAGCTTTCTTT	CASSRRQGDVNTEAFF
TRBD1	TRBV7-2	TRBJ1-2	NA	TGTGCCAGCAGCTTAGCGGGACAGGGAAGCTATGGCTACACCTTC	CASSLAGQGSYGYTF
TRBD2	TRBV7-2	TRBJ2-7	NA	TGTGCCAGCAGCTACATGGGGGGGGTGGACGAGCAGTACTTC	CASSYMGGVDEQYF
NA	TRBV6-5	TRBJ1-3	NA	TGTGCCAGCATTCAGGGCTCCGGGGGAAACACCATATATTTT	CASIQGSGGNTIYF
TRBD1	TRBV5-6	TRBJ1-2	NA	TGTGCCAGCAGCCCCGACAGGGTCTATGGCTACACCTTC	CASSPDRVYGYTF
NA	TRBV5-4	TRBJ2-6	NA	TGTGCCAGCAGCTTGTCCGACACTCGGAACTCTGGGGCCAACGTCCTGACTTTC	CASSLSDTRNSGANVLTF
NA	TRBV3-1/TRBV3-2	TRBJ1-6	NA	TGTGCCAGCAGCCAAGGCGGACAGAATAATTCACCCCTCCACTTT	CASSQGGQNNSPLHF
NA	TRBV29-1	TRBJ1-2	NA	TGCAGCGTATCCAGGGACTATGGCTACACCTTC	CSVSRDYGYTF
TRBD1	TRBV18	TRBJ1-2	NA	TGTGCCAGCTCTCCCGGGACAGGAAATAATGGCTACACCTTC	CASSPGTGNNGYTF
NA	TRBV21-1	TRBJ2-5	NA	TGTGCCAGCAGCAAAGCCTGGGACAGAAAACATCAAGAGACCCAGTACTTC	CASSKAWDRKHQETQYF
TRBD2	TRBV10-3	TRBJ2-1	few	TGTGCCATCAGTGAGTCGGGCGGGGGTCCCTACAATGAGCAGTTCTTC	CAISESGGGPYNEQFF
NA	TRBV11-1	TRBJ1-1	NA	TGTGCCAGCAGCCTGACAGTTATGAACACTGAAGCTTTCTTT	CASSLTVMNTEAFF